A single sample gave rise to the 22 T cell receptor beta chains below, sequenced in a study of blood T cell repertoires in COVID-19. TCRdb's table, derived via immunoSEQ multiplex PCR, lists solely in-frame clones and lacks some. The data show roughly 440,000 clones, with approximately 88% seen just once and about 12% held by the top ten. Material: peripheral blood. Receptors originate from a woman aged 45-65 years with COVID-19, enrolled during active disease.

The chain couples TRBV7-9 to TRBJ2-2; 7 bases map to TRBD1. Unmatched junction bases numbered 2, after V lost 2 bases and J lost 5 bases. The CDR3 runs to 14 residues. In germline, CDR1 is SEHNR, CDR2 FQNEAQ (reference sequence). CDR3 region: CASSLRGRTGELFF. Written as DNA, the CDR3 is TGTGCCAGCAGCTTAAGGGGGCGAACCGGGGAGCTGTTTTTT.

This clone appeared a single time. The chain uses TRBV19 and TRBJ2-3; D might be TRBD1 (6 bases). The CDR3 loop spans 15 amino acids. Germline loops: CDR1 LNHDA, CDR2 SQIVND (reference sequence). V dropped 4 bases and J dropped 4 bases, with 15 bases sitting between them. CDR3 sequence (DNA): TGTGCCAGTAGTAGGGCGGCAGGGGTGTCAGATACGCAGTATTTT. Translating it yields CASSRAAGVSDTQYF.

V usage is TRBV19 and J usage is TRBJ1-1; 7 nucleotides match TRBD1. The V gene end was trimmed by 6 bases and the J gene end by 3 bases; junction bases not matched to a gene: 4. CDR3 length equals 13 residues. Germline V CDR1 and CDR2: LNHDA, SQIVND (reference sequence). The CDR3 sequence is CASRNRGDTEAFF. The DNA of the CDR3 is TGTGCCAGTAGAAACAGGGGTGACACTGAAGCTTTCTTT.

The rearrangement uses TRBV5-1 and TRBJ2-7; D possibly corresponds to TRBD1 (5 bases). V lost 7 bases, J lost 3 bases, and 14 bases lay in between. CDR1 and CDR2 from the germline V gene are SGHRS and YFSETQ. CDR3 length: 13 amino acids. CDR3 residues: CASGEDRLYEQYF. CDR3 nucleotides: TGCGCCAGCGGGGAAGACAGACTCTACGAGCAGTACTTC.

The rearrangement joins TRBV7-8 to TRBJ2-5, with D tentatively TRBD2 (7 bases). CDR1 and CDR2 from the germline V gene are SGHVS and FQNEAQ. The CDR3 length is 16 residues. The V end lost 3 bases, the J end lost 3 bases, and 17 bases lay between the germline ends. CDR3 amino acids: CASSFSLRGAKETQYF. CDR3 bases: TGTGCCAGCAGCTTTAGTCTTCGGGGGGCGAAAGAGACCCAGTACTTC.

The sample holds a few counts of this clone. This sequence joins TRBV5-8 and TRBJ2-7, with D uncertain. This CDR3 is built from 11 residues. Germline CDR1 and CDR2: SGHTS and YDEGEE. Trimming removed 4 bases at V and 7 bases at J, with 9 bases between. The CDR3 region is CASSPTREQYF. CDR3 sequence (DNA): TGTGCCAGCAGCCCTACTCGGGAGCAGTACTTC.

This chain joins TRBV27 and TRBJ1-4, with TRBD1 matching over 7 bases. The germline CDR1 and CDR2 sequences are MNHEY and SMNVEV (reference sequence). CDR3 length: 15 amino acids. V lost 5 bases and J lost 8; bases outside the gene matches: 11. The CDR3 region has the DNA TGTGCCAGCAGTCCCATCAGGCAGGGGGGCGAAAAACTGTTTTTT. Its protein product is CASSPIRQGGEKLFF.

For the CDR3, the DNA is TGCAGCGTTGAGGGGGCTACTGGCTACACCTTC. The encoded protein is CSVEGATGYTF. This chain connects TRBV29-1 to TRBJ1-2; a weak D match, TRBD1 (6 bases). The length of the CDR3 is 11 residues. Germline V gives CDR1 SQVTM, CDR2 ANQGSEA. Trimming took off 3 bases at V and 7 bases at J, with 9 bases between the two ends.

The genes are TRBV15 and TRBJ2-7; D ambiguous. Germline CDR1 is LNHNV and CDR2 is YYDKDF (reference sequence). The CDR3 consists of 12 residues. The V and J ends lost 0 bases and 5 bases respectively, with 5 bases between them. In DNA form, the CDR3 reads TGTGCCACCAGCAGAGATCGAGACGAGCAGTACTTC. Amino acids: CATSRDRDEQYF.

This chain uses TRBV5-1 with TRBJ2-3, with 11 bases identical to TRBD2. With V trimmed by 0 bases and J by 2 bases, 5 bases remained unmatched. From germline, CDR1 is SGHRS and CDR2 YFSETQ. CDR3 size: 17 residues. CDR3 in amino acids: CASSLETSGGITDTQYF. The CDR3 DNA sequence: TGCGCCAGCAGCTTGGAAACTAGCGGGGGAATCACAGATACGCAGTATTTT.

The rearrangement uses TRBV28 and TRBJ2-7; a possible D gene is TRBD1 (6 bases). V was pared by 6 bases and J by 4 bases, with 10 bases between. The CDR3 spans 12 residues. Germline lookup yields CDR1 MDHEN and CDR2 SYDVKM. The CDR3 region has the DNA TGTGCCAGCAGCGACCAGGGGTACGAGCAGTACTTC. This sequence encodes CASSDQGYEQYF. Based on the CDR3 plus reference TRBV28 and TRBJ2-7, the full variable domain is DVKVTQSSRYLVKRTGEKVFLECVQDMDHENMFWYRQDPGLGLRLIYFSYDVKMKEKGDIPEGYSVSREKKERFSLILESASTNQTSMYLCASSDQGYEQYFGPGTRLTVT.

The chain uses TRBV6-6 and TRBJ2-1; TRBD1 is a possible D gene (6 bases). In germline, CDR1 is MNHNY, CDR2 SVGAGI (reference sequence). V was trimmed by 5 bases and J by 9 bases, leaving 8 bases between them. The CDR3 runs 11 residues. The CDR3 coding sequence is TGTGCCAGCAGTCAGGGGATTGAGCAGTTCTTC. This codes for CASSQGIEQFF.

The chain joins TRBV11-3 to TRBJ2-1, with TRBD2 matching 14 bases. The trim removed 4 bases at V and 10 bases at J, leaving 9 bases unmatched. In germline, CDR1 is SGHNT, CDR2 YENEEA. The CDR3 contains 16 residues. The CDR3 nucleotides read TGTGCCAGCAGCTCCCGACTAGCGGGGGGGTCACGCGAGCAGTTCTTC. Protein sequence: CASSSRLAGGSREQFF. Combining the CDR3 with reference TRBV11-3 and TRBJ2-1 gives the whole variable domain EAGVVQSPRYKIIEKKQPVAFWCNPISGHNTLYWYLQNLGQGPELLIRYENEEAVDDSQLPKDRFSAERLKGVDSTLKIQPAELGDSAVYLCASSSRLAGGSREQFFGPGTRLTVL.

This chain joins TRBV13 and TRBJ1-1; TRBD1 matches 9 bases. The CDR3 sequence is 16 residues long. Germline V gene data show CDR1 as PRHDT and CDR2 as FYEKMQ (reference sequence). The trim removed 3 bases at V and 0 bases at J, leaving 5 bases unmatched. The CDR3 region is CASSFTTGGVNTEAFF. DNA for the CDR3: TGTGCCAGCAGCTTTACTACAGGGGGCGTGAACACTGAAGCTTTCTTT.

The chain uses TRBV5-1 and TRBJ2-5, with TRBD1 matching over 8 bases. After removal of 0 bases from V and 4 bases from J, the junction contained 8 bases not matched to a gene. The length of the CDR3 is 16 residues. The germline V gene has CDR1 SGHRS and CDR2 YFSETQ. The CDR3: CASSLAGGTGTETQYF. CDR3 sequence (DNA): TGCGCCAGCAGCTTGGCAGGGGGCACCGGTACAGAGACCCAGTACTTC. The whole variable domain, remainder taken from reference TRBV5-1 and TRBJ2-5, is KAGVTQTPRYLIKTRGQQVTLSCSPISGHRSVSWYQQTPGQGLQFLFEYFSETQRNKGNFPGRFSGRQFSNSRSEMNVSTLELGDSALYLCASSLAGGTGTETQYFGPGTRLLVL.

This clone was counted a few times. This rearrangement joins TRBV5-1 to TRBJ2-4; TRBD1 aligns across 10 bases. Germline loops: CDR1 SGHRS, CDR2 YFSETQ. This CDR3 is 13 amino acids long. The V and J ends lost 9 bases and 8 bases, in that order; junction bases with no gene match: 8. The CDR3 sequence is CATQRDRGDIQYF. In nucleotides, the CDR3 is TGCGCCACCCAGAGGGACAGGGGTGACATTCAGTACTTC.

This sequence joins TRBV28 and TRBJ2-3; D call uncertain. The germline V gene encodes CDR1 MDHEN and CDR2 SYDVKM. The CDR3 is 15 amino acids. Between the trimmed V and J ends, which lost 6 bases and 2 bases, there was a span of 15 bases. CDR3 coding DNA: TGTGCCAGCAGCCTTTCGGGTCCCGACACAGATACGCAGTATTTT. Its translation is CASSLSGPDTDTQYF.

This clone was observed once. This chain connects TRBV19 to TRBJ1-2; maybe TRBD1 (5 bases). The CDR3 consists of 12 residues. Trimming took 8 bases from V and 4 from J, leaving 11 bases between them. Germline V gene data show CDR1 as LNHDA and CDR2 as SQIVND (reference sequence). The CDR3 loop reads CASRGMIYGYTF. CDR3 coding DNA: TGTGCCAGTCGGGGGATGATCTATGGCTACACCTTC.

This chain joins TRBV6-5 and TRBJ2-1, with 7 bases lining up with TRBD2. Germline V lookup: CDR1 MNHEY, CDR2 SVGAGI. The CDR3 covers 13 residues. Trimming removed 7 bases from V and 3 bases from J; junction bases left unmatched: 3. The CDR3 sequence is CASTWGGYNEQFF. The CDR3 DNA follows: TGTGCCAGCACGTGGGGGGGCTACAATGAGCAGTTCTTC.

CDR3 protein: CASSLAAHRSTEAFF. The CDR3 coding sequence is TGTGCCAGCAGTCTTGCGGCACACCGGAGCACTGAAGCTTTCTTT. The J gene is TRBJ1-1, the V gene TRBV5-5; D not certain. This CDR3 is 15 amino acids long. CDR1 and CDR2 (germline): SGHKS, YYEKEE (reference sequence). The V end was cut by 5 bases, the J end by 4 bases, with 18 bases between.

The chain combines TRBV6-1 with TRBJ1-1; no clear D. The germline gives CDR1 MNHNS, CDR2 SASEGT. Trimming pared 2 bases from V and 1 base from J, leaving 5 bases between. This CDR3 region has 13 residues. CDR3 DNA: TGTGCCAGCAGTGAAAACACGAACACTGAAGCTTTCTTT. Residues: CASSENTNTEAFF.

On this clone itself: Other DNA variants within this sample encode the same CDR3. The genes are TRBV5-1 and TRBJ2-1; D call uncertain. V gave up 4 bases and J gave up 6 bases, with 5 bases separating them. Germline-derived CDR1 and CDR2 are SGHRS and YFSETQ. The length of the CDR3 is 11 residues. The CDR3 loop reads CASSLSNEQFF. CDR3 DNA sequence: TGCGCCAGCAGCCTTTCCAATGAGCAGTTCTTC.